This is a list of T cell receptor beta chains from one sample in a study of cytomegalovirus exposure and HLA in healthy donors. Using immunoSEQ multiplex PCR, the repertoire was profiled, and TCRdb retains in-frame clones only, with some absent. The profile covers some 150,000 clones, with over 60% appearing a single time and around 1.7% taken by the ten largest. Sequences were obtained from PBMCs. Receptors originate from a woman between 40 and 55 years old in good health and CMV-seronegative. Each CDR3 is given with its conserved first and last residue. Fields, in order: clone size, D gene, J gene, V gene, CDR3 protein, CDR3 DNA. A D gene is named only where the DNA matches it firmly. Clone size is not always given. Where it is, it says once, few, many or a class for expanded clones.

- | - | TRBJ2-2 | TRBV2 | CASTEQAPANTGELFF | TGTGCCAGCACCGAACAGGCCCCCGCGAACACCGGGGAGCTGTTTTTT
- | - | TRBJ1-1 | TRBV15 | CATSRDRKGGEFEAFF | TGTGCCACCAGCAGAGATCGTAAAGGGGGGGAATTTGAAGCTTTCTTT
- | - | TRBJ1-6 | TRBV30 | CAWSVETGNSPLHF | TGTGCCTGGAGTGTCGAGACAGGCAATTCACCCCTCCACTTT
- | - | TRBJ1-1 | TRBV10-3 | CAISDKGSGDAEAFF | TGTGCCATCAGTGATAAGGGCTCGGGGGACGCTGAAGCTTTCTTT
- | TRBD2 | TRBJ2-7 | TRBV6-5 | CASRYSSGGTPYEQYF | TGTGCCAGCAGGTACTCTAGCGGGGGGACCCCCTACGAGCAGTACTTC
- | TRBD2 | TRBJ2-5 | TRBV15 | CATSRDSGRGGETQYF | TGTGCCACCAGCAGAGATTCGGGGCGGGGGGGTGAGACCCAGTACTTC
- | - | TRBJ1-3 | TRBV27 | CASSDSSSGNTIYF | TGTGCCAGCAGTGACAGTAGCTCTGGAAACACCATATATTTT
- | - | TRBJ1-3 | TRBV19 | CASKSFGSSGNTIYF | TGTGCCAGTAAGTCCTTTGGGAGCTCTGGAAACACCATATATTTT
- | - | TRBJ2-7 | TRBV5-6 | CASNGHTYEQYF | TGTGCCAGCAACGGACATACCTACGAGCAGTACTTC
- | - | TRBJ1-5 | TRBV6-5 | CASSYGGNQPQHF | TGTGCCAGCAGTTACGGGGGGAATCAGCCCCAGCATTTT
- | - | TRBJ2-1 | TRBV5-1 | CASSLGSGSLLSSYNEQFF | TGCGCCAGCAGCTTGGGGAGCGGAAGCCTGCTTAGCTCCTACAATGAGCAGTTCTTC
- | - | TRBJ2-5 | TRBV5-6 | CASSFQSQETQYF | TGTGCCAGCAGCTTCCAGTCTCAAGAGACCCAGTACTTC
- | TRBD1 | TRBJ2-7 | TRBV11-2 | CASSLGSGTGSYEQYF | TGTGCCAGCAGCTTAGGCTCCGGGACAGGCTCCTACGAGCAGTACTTC
few | TRBD2 | TRBJ2-7 | TRBV5-1 | CASNSGNSLSYEQYF | TGCGCCAGCAACAGCGGGAACTCCCTCTCCTACGAGCAGTACTTC
- | - | TRBJ2-3 | TRBV19 | CASSPAGAQGTDTQYF | TGTGCCAGTAGTCCCGCCGGGGCCCAGGGGACAGATACGCAGTATTTT
- | TRBD1 | TRBJ1-4 | TRBV4-1 | CASSQDPAGGRYEKLFF | TGCGCCAGCAGCCAAGATCCGGCAGGGGGCAGGTATGAAAAACTGTTTTTT
few | TRBD1 | TRBJ1-5 | TRBV6-1 | CASRTTGESQPQHF | TGTGCCAGCAGGACGACAGGGGAGAGTCAGCCCCAGCATTTT
- | TRBD2 | TRBJ2-4 | TRBV4-2 | CASSQDPLSGGAVNIQYF | TGTGCCAGCAGCCAAGATCCCCTTAGCGGGGGGGCCGTTAACATTCAGTACTTC
- | TRBD1 | TRBJ2-7 | TRBV6-5 | CASSLQGASDEQYF | TGTGCCAGCAGTTTACAGGGGGCGTCGGACGAGCAGTACTTC
- | TRBD1 | TRBJ2-7 | TRBV28 | CASRPTGVVEQYF | TGTGCCAGCAGGCCGACAGGGGTCGTCGAGCAGTACTTC
- | - | TRBJ2-5 | TRBV7-8 | CASSLEQVSGVGETQYF | TGTGCCAGCAGCTTAGAGCAAGTATCAGGGGTAGGGGAGACCCAGTACTTC
- | - | TRBJ2-5 | TRBV7-8 | CASSSPQETQYF | TGTGCCAGCAGCTCCCCGCAAGAGACCCAGTACTTC
few | TRBD1 | TRBJ2-7 | TRBV5-4 | CASSLPQGGSYEQYF | TGTGCCAGCAGCTTGCCGCAAGGGGGCTCTTACGAGCAGTACTTC
- | TRBD1 | TRBJ1-1 | TRBV19 | CAGRQGASTEAFF | TGTGCCGGTAGACAGGGGGCAAGTACTGAAGCTTTCTTT
- | TRBD2 | TRBJ2-2 | TRBV10-3 | CAIEPGLAPTGELFF | TGTGCCATCGAGCCGGGACTAGCGCCCACCGGGGAGCTGTTTTTT
- | - | TRBJ2-2 | TRBV19 | CASSIEGGSGELFF | TGTGCCAGTAGTATTGAGGGGGGGTCCGGGGAGCTGTTTTTT
- | - | TRBJ2-7 | TRBV30 | CAWGGLGEQYF | TGTGCCTGGGGAGGTCTCGGCGAGCAGTACTTC